A single sample gave rise to the 7 T cell receptor beta chains below, sequenced in a study of shared clonotypes between healthy human individuals. Produced via immunoSEQ multiplex PCR; TCRdb's table is partial and in-frame only. The sample has about 1.5 million clones, roughly 96% seen once. The sample consisted of naive CD4+ T cells sorted from blood. As for subset: CD45RA+ positively selected. These receptors were obtained from a man aged 25-45 years in good health.

This clone was found once. This chain connects TRBV6-6 to TRBJ2-7; 7 nucleotides line up with TRBD2. V lost 6 bases, J lost 3 bases, and 5 bases stayed unmatched. This CDR3 has 13 residues. The V gene's germline CDR1 is MNHNY and CDR2 SVGAGI (reference sequence). The CDR3 reads CASRPSGIYEQYF. CDR3 DNA sequence: TGTGCCAGCAGGCCTAGCGGAATCTACGAGCAGTACTTC.

This chain joins TRBV28 and TRBJ2-7, with D perhaps TRBD1 or TRBD2 (7 bases each). Trimming shortened V by 3 bases and J by 3 bases, and 12 bases separated the two germline ends. The V gene's germline CDR1 is MDHEN and CDR2 SYDVKM. The CDR3 length is 14 residues. CDR3 protein: CASSFRGGFYEQYF. The CDR3 DNA sequence: TGTGCCAGCAGTTTCAGGGGGGGATTCTACGAGCAGTACTTC. The whole variable domain, filled in from reference TRBV28 and TRBJ2-7, reads DVKVTQSSRYLVKRTGEKVFLECVQDMDHENMFWYRQDPGLGLRLIYFSYDVKMKEKGDIPEGYSVSREKKERFSLILESASTNQTSMYLCASSFRGGFYEQYFGPGTRLTVT.

V usage is TRBV10-1 and J usage is TRBJ2-2, with D possibly being TRBD2 (5 bases). V was pared by 0 bases and J by 5 bases, with 7 bases between. From germline, CDR1 is WNHNN and CDR2 SYGVQD (reference sequence). The CDR3 covers 14 residues. The CDR3 reads CASSESSGTGELFF. The CDR3 DNA reads as TGCGCCAGCAGTGAGTCGTCGGGGACCGGGGAGCTGTTTTTT.

The chain employs TRBV19 and TRBJ1-2, with 9 bases lining up with TRBD1. With 4 bases clipped from V and 8 bases from J, the junction kept 11 bases outside the gene matches. CDR1 and CDR2 from the germline V gene are LNHDA and SQIVND (reference sequence). This CDR3 is built from 15 residues. The CDR3 is CASSNAGGTGRGYTF. As DNA, the CDR3 is TGTGCCAGTAGTAACGCCGGTGGGACAGGGAGAGGCTACACCTTC.

The chain uses TRBV4-1 and TRBJ2-7; 14 bases fit TRBD2. V gave up 1 base and J gave up 4 bases; unmatched junction bases: 9. This CDR3 is 18 amino acids long. Germline CDR1 reads MGHRA; CDR2 reads YSYEKL. The CDR3 here is CASSQAIGTSGSAYEQYF. The DNA for the CDR3 is TGCGCCAGCAGCCAAGCCATCGGGACTAGCGGGAGTGCTTACGAGCAGTACTTC.

The chain carries TRBV4-2 and TRBJ1-5, with D maybe TRBD1 (5 bases). The V gene's germline CDR1 is LGHNA and CDR2 YNFKEQ. Trimming took off 1 base at V and 8 bases at J, with 15 bases between the two ends. The CDR3 is 15 residues long. The CDR3 DNA reads as TGTGCCAGCAGCCAAGGAGACGGGGGTAGTGAGCCCCAGCATTTT. Protein sequence: CASSQGDGGSEPQHF.

The chain has TRBV19 and TRBJ2-1; tentatively, D is TRBD2 (5 bases). V lost 3 bases and J lost 7, with 16 bases in between. The germline gives CDR1 LNHDA, CDR2 SQIVND (reference sequence). This CDR3 is built from 15 residues. The CDR3 is CASSMQAYSENEQFF. Here the CDR3 DNA reads TGTGCCAGTAGTATGCAGGCCTATAGCGAGAATGAGCAGTTCTTC.